The 6 T cell receptor beta chains listed next were all sequenced from one sample in a study of T cells after yellow fever vaccination. TCRdb reanalysed the 5' RACE reads using MiXCR and keeps one entry per CDR3 protein. Of some 600,000 distinct CDR3 sequences in the sample, 17% were seen once. Sample: PBMCs, taken 5 days after the first yellow fever vaccination. The source is a man younger than 30 who received the YFV17D yellow fever vaccine.

This clonotype was observed a few times. The genes are TRBV20-1 and TRBJ2-2; tentatively, D is TRBD2 (6 bases). Trimming left V 0 bases short and J 6 bases short, with 14 bases between. The germline V gene encodes CDR1 DFQATT and CDR2 SNEGSKA (reference sequence). The CDR3 loop spans 15 amino acids. This CDR3 reads CSARDPSGVAGELFF. CDR3 nucleotides: TGCAGTGCTAGAGATCCTTCGGGGGTGGCCGGGGAGCTGTTTTTT.

V gene TRBV19 combines with J gene TRBJ1-5, with D possibly TRBD1 on 5 matching bases. The CDR3 sequence is 14 residues long. Germline CDR1 LNHDA, CDR2 SQIVND (reference sequence). Trimming shortened V by 7 bases and J by 9 bases, and 19 bases separated the two germline ends. The CDR3 coding sequence is TGTGCCAGTAAAATGGACAAAGGAGGGAGGCCCCAGCATTTT. Amino acid sequence: CASKMDKGGRPQHF.

V usage is TRBV7-2 and J usage is TRBJ2-5, with D perhaps assigned TRBD1 or TRBD2 (6 bases each). Trimming removed 1 base at V and 5 bases at J, with 14 bases between. The CDR3 is 15 residues long. Germline V gives CDR1 SGHTA, CDR2 FQGNSA. The CDR3 DNA reads TGTGCCAGCAGCTTAGAGGCGAGAGGGGGGGAGACCCAGTACTTC. Amino acid sequence: CASSLEARGGETQYF.

This clonotype was seen more than once but under ten times. One junction end does not reproduce the germline sequence, and a read error may be involved. This rearrangement joins TRBV29-1 to TRBJ1-1, with D hard to call. The CDR3 runs 11 residues. Germline-derived CDR1 and CDR2 are SQVTM and ANQGSEA. CDR3 DNA: TGCAGCGCTGAAATGAACACTGAAGCTTTCTTT. As protein: CSAEMNTEAFF.

This rearrangement joins TRBV4-2 to TRBJ1-5; TRBD1 might be the D (6 bases). Trimming cost V 1 base and J 3 bases, with 16 bases left between them. Germline loops: CDR1 LGHNA, CDR2 YNFKEQ. The CDR3 is 17 residues long. In DNA form, the CDR3 reads TGTGCCAGCAGCCAAGTGGGGAATAGGGGGGTCAATCAGCCCCAGCATTTT. This encodes CASSQVGNRGVNQPQHF.

The chain employs TRBV6-1 and TRBJ2-2; D remains ambiguous. Trimming pared 0 bases from V and 3 bases from J, leaving 2 bases between. The CDR3 runs to 13 residues. Per the germline V gene, CDR1 is MNHNS and CDR2 is SASEGT. CDR3 in DNA: TGTGCCAGCAGTGAAGCGTACACCGGGGAGCTGTTTTTT. Translating it yields CASSEAYTGELFF.